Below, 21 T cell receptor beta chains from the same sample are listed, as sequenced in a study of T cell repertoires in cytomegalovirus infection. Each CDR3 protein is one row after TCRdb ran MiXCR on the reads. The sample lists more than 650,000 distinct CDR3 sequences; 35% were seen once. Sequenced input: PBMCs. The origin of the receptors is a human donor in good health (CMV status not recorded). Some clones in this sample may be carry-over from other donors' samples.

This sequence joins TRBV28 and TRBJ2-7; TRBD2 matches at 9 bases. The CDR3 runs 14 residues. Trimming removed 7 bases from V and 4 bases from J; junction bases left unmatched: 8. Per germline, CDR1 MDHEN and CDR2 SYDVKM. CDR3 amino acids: CASTESGRMYEQYF. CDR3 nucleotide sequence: TGTGCCAGCACGGAAAGCGGGAGGATGTACGAGCAGTACTTC. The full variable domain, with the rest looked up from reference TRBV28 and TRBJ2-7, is DVKVTQSSRYLVKRTGEKVFLECVQDMDHENMFWYRQDPGLGLRLIYFSYDVKMKEKGDIPEGYSVSREKKERFSLILESASTNQTSMYLCASTESGRMYEQYFGPGTRLTVT.

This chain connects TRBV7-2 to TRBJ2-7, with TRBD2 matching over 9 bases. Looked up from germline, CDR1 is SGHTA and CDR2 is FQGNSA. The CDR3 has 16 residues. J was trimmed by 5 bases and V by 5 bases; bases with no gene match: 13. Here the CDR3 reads CASSRGLALAAHEQYF. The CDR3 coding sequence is TGTGCCAGCAGCAGAGGACTAGCGTTAGCGGCCCACGAGCAGTACTTC.

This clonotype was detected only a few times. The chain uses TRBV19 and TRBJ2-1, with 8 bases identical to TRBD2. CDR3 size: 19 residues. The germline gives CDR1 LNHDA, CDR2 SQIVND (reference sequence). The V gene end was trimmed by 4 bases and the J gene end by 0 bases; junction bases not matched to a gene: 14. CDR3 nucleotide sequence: TGTGCCAGTAGTAAGGCTAGCGGGTCCAAAGTAAGCTCCTACAATGAGCAGTTCTTC. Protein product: CASSKASGSKVSSYNEQFF.

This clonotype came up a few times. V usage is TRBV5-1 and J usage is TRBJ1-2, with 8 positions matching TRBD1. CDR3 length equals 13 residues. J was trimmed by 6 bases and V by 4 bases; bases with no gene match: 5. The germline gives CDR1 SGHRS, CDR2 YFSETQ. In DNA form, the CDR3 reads TGCGCCAGCAGCGTGGACAGGGAAGATGGCTACACCTTC. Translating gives CASSVDREDGYTF. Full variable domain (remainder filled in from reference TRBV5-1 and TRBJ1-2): KAGVTQTPRYLIKTRGQQVTLSCSPISGHRSVSWYQQTPGQGLQFLFEYFSETQRNKGNFPGRFSGRQFSNSRSEMNVSTLELGDSALYLCASSVDREDGYTFGSGTRLTVV.

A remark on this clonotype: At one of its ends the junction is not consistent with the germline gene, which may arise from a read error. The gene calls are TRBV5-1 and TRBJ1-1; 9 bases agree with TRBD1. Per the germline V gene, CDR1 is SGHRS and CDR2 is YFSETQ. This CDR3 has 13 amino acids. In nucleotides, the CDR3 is TGCGCCAGCAACAGGGGGCATAACACTAAAGCTTTCTTT. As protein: CASNRGHNTKAFF.

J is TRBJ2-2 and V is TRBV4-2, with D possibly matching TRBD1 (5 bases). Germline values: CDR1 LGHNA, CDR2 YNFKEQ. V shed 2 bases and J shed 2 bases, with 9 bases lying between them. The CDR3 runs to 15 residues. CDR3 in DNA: TGTGCCAGCAGCCAACCACAGGACAACACCGGGGAGCTGTTTTTT. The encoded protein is CASSQPQDNTGELFF.

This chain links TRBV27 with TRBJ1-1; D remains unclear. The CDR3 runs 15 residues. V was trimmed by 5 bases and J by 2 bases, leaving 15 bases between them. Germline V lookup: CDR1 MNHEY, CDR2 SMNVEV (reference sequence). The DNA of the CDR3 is TGTGCCAGCAGTACACTCCCGGGGAGAAACACTGAAGCTTTCTTT. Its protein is CASSTLPGRNTEAFF.

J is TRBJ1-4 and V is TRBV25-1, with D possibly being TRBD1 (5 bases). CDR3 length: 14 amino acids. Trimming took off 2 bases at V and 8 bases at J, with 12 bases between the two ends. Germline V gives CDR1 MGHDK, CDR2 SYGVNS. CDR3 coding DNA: TGTGCCAGCAGTGAAGCGGTCCGGGGGGAAAAACTGTTTTTT. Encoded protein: CASSEAVRGEKLFF.

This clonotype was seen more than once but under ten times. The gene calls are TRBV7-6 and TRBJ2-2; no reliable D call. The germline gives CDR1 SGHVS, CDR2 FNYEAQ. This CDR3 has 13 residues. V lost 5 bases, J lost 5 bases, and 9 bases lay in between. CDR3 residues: CASSTLSTGELFF. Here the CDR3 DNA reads TGTGCCAGCAGCACCCTTTCAACCGGGGAGCTGTTTTTT. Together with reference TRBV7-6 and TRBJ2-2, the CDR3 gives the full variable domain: GAGVSQSPRYKVTKRGQDVALRCDPISGHVSLYWYRQALGQGPEFLTYFNYEAQQDKSGLPNDRFSAERPEGSISTLTIQRTEQRDSAMYRCASSTLSTGELFFGEGSRLTVL.

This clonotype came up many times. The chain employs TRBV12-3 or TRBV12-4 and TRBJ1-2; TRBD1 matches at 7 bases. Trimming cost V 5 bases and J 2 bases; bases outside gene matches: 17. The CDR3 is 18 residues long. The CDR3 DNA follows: TGTGCCAGCAGTCCCAGGACAGGACTGGAGTTGGGCAACTATGGCTACACCTTC. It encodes CASSPRTGLELGNYGYTF.

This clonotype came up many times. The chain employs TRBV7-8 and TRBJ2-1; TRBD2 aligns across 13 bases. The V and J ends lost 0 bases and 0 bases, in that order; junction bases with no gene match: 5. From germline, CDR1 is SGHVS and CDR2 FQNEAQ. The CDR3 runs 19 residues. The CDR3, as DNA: TGTGCCAGCAGCTTAGCGACTAGCGGGGGGCCAAGCTCCTACAATGAGCAGTTCTTC. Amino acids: CASSLATSGGPSSYNEQFF.

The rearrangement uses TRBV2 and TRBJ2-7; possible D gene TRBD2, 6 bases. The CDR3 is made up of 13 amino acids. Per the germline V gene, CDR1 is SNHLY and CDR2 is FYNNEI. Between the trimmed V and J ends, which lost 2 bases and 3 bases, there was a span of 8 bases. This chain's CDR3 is CASSESGDYEQYF. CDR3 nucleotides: TGTGCCAGCAGTGAATCGGGGGACTACGAGCAGTACTTC.

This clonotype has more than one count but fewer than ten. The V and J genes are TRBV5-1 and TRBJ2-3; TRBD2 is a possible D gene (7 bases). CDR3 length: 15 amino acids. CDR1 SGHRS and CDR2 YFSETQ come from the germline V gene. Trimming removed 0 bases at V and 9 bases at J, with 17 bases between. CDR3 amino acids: CASSLDGGGAVTQYF. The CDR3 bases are TGCGCCAGCAGCTTGGATGGTGGGGGGGCGGTCACGCAGTATTTT.

CDR3 bases: TGTGCCAGCATTCAAACAGGGAACACCGGGGAGCTGTTTTTT. Protein sequence: CASIQTGNTGELFF. This chain uses TRBV28 with TRBJ2-2, with a tentative D call TRBD1 (5 bases). This CDR3 is 14 amino acids long. Germline V gene data show CDR1 as MDHEN and CDR2 as SYDVKM. V was clipped by 7 bases and J by 1 base, with 10 bases between them.

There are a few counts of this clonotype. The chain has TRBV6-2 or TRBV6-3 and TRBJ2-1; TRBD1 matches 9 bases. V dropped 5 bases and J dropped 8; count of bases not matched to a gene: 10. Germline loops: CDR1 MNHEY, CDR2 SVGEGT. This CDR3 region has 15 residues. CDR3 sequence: CASSAISTGGDEQFF. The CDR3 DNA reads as TGTGCCAGCAGTGCCATTTCGACAGGGGGGGATGAGCAGTTCTTC.

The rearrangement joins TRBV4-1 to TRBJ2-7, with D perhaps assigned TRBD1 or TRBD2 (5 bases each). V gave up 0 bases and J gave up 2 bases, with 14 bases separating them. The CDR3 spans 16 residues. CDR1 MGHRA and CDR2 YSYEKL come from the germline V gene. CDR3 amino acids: CASSQDWEQQAYEQYF. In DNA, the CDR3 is TGCGCCAGCAGCCAAGATTGGGAGCAACAGGCCTACGAGCAGTACTTC.

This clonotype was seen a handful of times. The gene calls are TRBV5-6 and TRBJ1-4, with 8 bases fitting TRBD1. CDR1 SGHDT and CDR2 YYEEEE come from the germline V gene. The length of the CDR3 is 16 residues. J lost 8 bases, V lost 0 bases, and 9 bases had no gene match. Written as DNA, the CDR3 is TGTGCCAGCAGCTTGGAGCTGAGACAGGGGCCCGAAAAACTGTTTTTT. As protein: CASSLELRQGPEKLFF. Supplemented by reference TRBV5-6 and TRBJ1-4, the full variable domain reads DAGVTQSPTHLIKTRGQQVTLRCSPKSGHDTVSWYQQALGQGPQFIFQYYEEEERQRGNFPDRFSGHQFPNYSSELNVNALLLGDSALYLCASSLELRQGPEKLFFGSGTQLSVL.

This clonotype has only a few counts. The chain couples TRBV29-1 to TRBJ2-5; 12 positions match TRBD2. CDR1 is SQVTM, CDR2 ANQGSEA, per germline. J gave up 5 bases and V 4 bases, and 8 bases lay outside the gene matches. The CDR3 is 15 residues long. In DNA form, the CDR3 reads TGCAGCGTTGTGGCTAGCGGGGGGGCCGGGGAGACCCAGTACTTC. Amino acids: CSVVASGGAGETQYF.

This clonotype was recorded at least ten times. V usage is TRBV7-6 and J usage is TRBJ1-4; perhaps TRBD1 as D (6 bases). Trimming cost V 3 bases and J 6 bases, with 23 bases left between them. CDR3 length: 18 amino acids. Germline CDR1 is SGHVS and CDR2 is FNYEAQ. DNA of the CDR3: TGTGCCAGCAGCTTCCCCAATCCCCGAACAGGGACATATGAAAAACTGTTTTTT. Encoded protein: CASSFPNPRTGTYEKLFF.

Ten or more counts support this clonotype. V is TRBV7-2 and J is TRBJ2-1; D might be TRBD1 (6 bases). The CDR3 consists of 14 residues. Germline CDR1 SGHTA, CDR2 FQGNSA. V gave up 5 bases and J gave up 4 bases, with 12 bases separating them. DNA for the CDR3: TGTGCCAGCAGCACGCTGGACAGATACAATGAGCAGTTCTTC. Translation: CASSTLDRYNEQFF.

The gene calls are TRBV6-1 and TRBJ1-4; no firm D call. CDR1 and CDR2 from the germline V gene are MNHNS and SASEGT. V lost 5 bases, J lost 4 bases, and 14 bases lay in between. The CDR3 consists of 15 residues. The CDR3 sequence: CASSLEQLSNEKLFF. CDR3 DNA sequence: TGTGCCAGCAGTCTCGAGCAGCTAAGTAATGAAAAACTGTTTTTT.